The 31 T cell receptor beta chains below come from one sample, sequenced in a study of follicular helper T cells after annual influenza vaccination. Only in-frame clones appear in the TCRdb table, and some are missing; sequencing was by immunoSEQ multiplex PCR. In the table there are 2,000 to 3,000 clones, approximately 86% of which are singletons. Time point here: 2014-2015 season, pre-vaccination. Source: CXCR5+ CD38+ circulating T follicular helper cells from blood, taken on the day of influenza vaccination. Subset given: circulating Tfh, non-naive CD4+CXCR5+PD-1+ (ICOS+CD38+ or ICOS-CD38-). Receptor source: an adult who received the influenza vaccine.

The chain uses TRBV11-2 and TRBJ2-3; the D gene is possibly TRBD2 (6 bases). The CDR3 is made up of 14 amino acids. In germline, CDR1 is SGHAT, CDR2 FQNNGV. V lost 4 bases and J 6 bases, leaving 14 bases between the germline ends. CDR3 sequence reads: CASSSSAGMDTQYF. The CDR3 bases are TGTGCCAGCAGCTCCTCGGCGGGGATGGATACGCAGTATTTT.

The chain has TRBV11-2 and TRBJ2-7; a possible D gene is TRBD2 (6 bases). Looked up from germline, CDR1 is SGHAT and CDR2 is FQNNGV. The CDR3 covers 14 residues. V was trimmed by 5 bases and J by 5 bases, leaving 16 bases between them. The CDR3 region has the DNA TGTGCCAGCAGCGAACTGCGGGGACCTAACGAGCAGTACTTC. Protein: CASSELRGPNEQYF.

The chain has TRBV4-1 and TRBJ2-7; the D gene is possibly TRBD2 (9 bases). CDR3 length: 20 amino acids. In germline, CDR1 is MGHRA, CDR2 YSYEKL. Between the trimmed V and J ends, which lost 3 bases and 2 bases, there was a span of 29 bases. Here the CDR3 reads CASSQYPGTGPGGGAYEQYF. The CDR3 DNA sequence: TGCGCCAGCAGCCAGTACCCCGGGACAGGCCCGGGCGGGGGGGCCTACGAGCAGTACTTC.

This clone was recorded once. The chain couples TRBV5-6 to TRBJ2-1; 10 bases are a match to TRBD2. Trimming removed 6 bases from V and 2 bases from J; junction bases left unmatched: 5. CDR3 length: 15 amino acids. Germline assignment: CDR1 SGHDT and CDR2 YYEEEE. As DNA, the CDR3 is TGTGCCAGCACCTGGCTAGCGGGGGCCTACAATGAGCAGTTCTTC. Amino acid sequence: CASTWLAGAYNEQFF.

This chain connects TRBV5-4 to TRBJ2-1; 8 bases fit TRBD2. The CDR3 is 15 amino acids. Germline CDR1 reads SGHNT; CDR2 reads YYREEE (reference sequence). V lost 5 bases and J lost 9; bases outside the gene matches: 13. CDR3 in DNA: TGTGCCAGCAGGTCCGGGGGGCGGGAGGTTAGTGAGCAGTTCTTC. Translating it yields CASRSGGREVSEQFF.

This chain joins TRBV5-4 and TRBJ1-2; D remains ambiguous. V was clipped by 0 bases and J by 4 bases, with 4 bases between them. Looked up from germline, CDR1 is SGHNT and CDR2 is YYREEE (reference sequence). The CDR3 sequence is 12 residues long. The DNA for the CDR3 is TGTGCCAGCAGCTTGGATCGCTATGGCTACACCTTC. Amino acids: CASSLDRYGYTF.

The chain couples TRBV21-1 to TRBJ1-1; the table assigns TRBD1, which was not confirmed against the DNA. TRBV21-1 is deemed a pseudogene. CDR3 length: 12 amino acids. CDR3 sequence: CASSKGGREAFF. CDR3 DNA sequence: TGTGCCAGCAGCAAAGGGGGCAGGGAAGCTTTCTTT.

The CDR3 coding sequence is TGTGCCAGCAGCTTAGGGGGACTAGCGGGAGGCAACAATGAGCAGTTCTTC. As protein: CASSLGGLAGGNNEQFF. This chain connects TRBV7-9 to TRBJ2-1; 15 bases are a match to TRBD2. CDR1 and CDR2 from the germline V gene are SEHNR and FQNEAQ (reference sequence). With 1 base clipped from V and 5 bases from J, the junction kept 3 bases outside the gene matches. CDR3 size: 17 residues.

This clone has just a few counts. The genes are TRBV28 and TRBJ2-7; 7 nucleotides line up with TRBD2. Germline V gene sequence: CDR1 MDHEN, CDR2 SYDVKM. V lost 7 bases, J lost 3 bases, and 6 bases stayed unmatched. The CDR3 is made up of 13 amino acids. The CDR3 loop is CASKEGGNYEQYF. The CDR3, as DNA: TGTGCCAGCAAAGAGGGAGGGAACTACGAGCAGTACTTC. The full variable domain, its missing parts supplied by reference TRBV28 and TRBJ2-7, is DVKVTQSSRYLVKRTGEKVFLECVQDMDHENMFWYRQDPGLGLRLIYFSYDVKMKEKGDIPEGYSVSREKKERFSLILESASTNQTSMYLCASKEGGNYEQYFGPGTRLTVT.

V usage is TRBV6-1 and J usage is TRBJ2-7, with 8 bases that match TRBD1. The CDR3 is 16 residues long. Trimming removed 1 base from V and 7 bases from J; junction bases left unmatched: 12. Germline V lookup: CDR1 MNHNS, CDR2 SASEGT. The CDR3 DNA sequence: TGTGCCAGCAGTGAAGGGACTCCGACAGGGGAAGGAGAGCAGTACTTC. Translating it yields CASSEGTPTGEGEQYF.

The sample holds a few counts of this clone. V is TRBV30 and J is TRBJ2-2, with TRBD1 identical over 11 bases. In germline, CDR1 is GTSNPN, CDR2 SVGIG (reference sequence). There are 15 residues in the CDR3. The junction had 5 bases not matched to a gene; V was cut back by 1 base and J by 7 bases. CDR3 residues: CAWSAGTGGYGELFF. The DNA of the CDR3 is TGTGCCTGGAGTGCCGGGACAGGGGGGTACGGGGAGCTGTTTTTT.

V usage is TRBV18 and J usage is TRBJ1-2, with D tentatively TRBD1 (6 bases). The CDR3 extends over 14 amino acids. Germline V gene data show CDR1 as KGHSH and CDR2 as LQKENI. V was cut by 0 bases and J by 8 bases, with 13 bases left in between. The CDR3 DNA sequence: TGTGCCAGCTCACCACCTGACAGGTTAAAGGGCTACACCTTC. The encoded protein is CASSPPDRLKGYTF.

This clone was detected once. The chain recombines TRBV5-4 with TRBJ1-3; TRBD1 matches 7 bases. V lost 4 bases, J lost 4 bases, and 5 bases stayed unmatched. CDR3 size: 14 residues. CDR1 and CDR2 from the germline V gene are SGHNT and YYREEE (reference sequence). CDR3 sequence (DNA): TGTGCCAGCAGCATTAAAGGGGGCGGAAACACCATATATTTT. Its translation: CASSIKGGGNTIYF. Variable domain in full (rest from reference TRBV5-4 and TRBJ1-3): ETGVTQSPTHLIKTRGQQVTLRCSSQSGHNTVSWYQQALGQGPQFIFQYYREEENGRGNFPPRFSGLQFPNYSSELNVNALELDDSALYLCASSIKGGGNTIYFGEGSWLTVV.

V and J are TRBV6-5 and TRBJ2-3; D gene unclear. The CDR3 loop spans 14 amino acids. Germline CDR1 and CDR2: MNHEY and SVGAGI. Trimming took 5 bases from V and 8 from J, leaving 17 bases between them. CDR3 in amino acids: CASSPQLESVTQYF. In DNA, the CDR3 is TGTGCCAGCAGTCCCCAGCTGGAGAGTGTTACGCAGTATTTT.

V is TRBV5-5 and J is TRBJ1-4; 9 bases line up with TRBD1. The V gene's germline CDR1 is SGHKS and CDR2 YYEKEE (reference sequence). Trimming at V came to 1 base and at J to 7 bases, leaving 11 bases not matched to a gene. CDR3 length: 17 amino acids. CDR3 loop: CASSLWTGDPPGEKLFF. Here the CDR3 DNA reads TGTGCCAGCAGCTTGTGGACAGGGGATCCCCCTGGTGAAAAACTGTTTTTT.

The J gene is TRBJ2-3, the V gene TRBV5-1, with 7 bases matching TRBD1. The CDR3 totals 14 residues. Germline trimming cut 7 bases from V and 2 bases from J; bases unmatched to any gene: 7. Germline lookup yields CDR1 SGHRS and CDR2 YFSETQ. CDR3 residues: CASAYGQATDTQYF. DNA for the CDR3: TGCGCCAGCGCCTACGGACAGGCCACAGATACGCAGTATTTT. Variable domain in full (rest from reference TRBV5-1 and TRBJ2-3): KAGVTQTPRYLIKTRGQQVTLSCSPISGHRSVSWYQQTPGQGLQFLFEYFSETQRNKGNFPGRFSGRQFSNSRSEMNVSTLELGDSALYLCASAYGQATDTQYFGPGTRLTVL.

The CDR3 sequence is CASSPPGYNEQFF. CDR3 in DNA: TGTGCCAGCTCACCCCCAGGGTACAATGAGCAGTTCTTC. The chain links TRBV18 to TRBJ2-1, with D possibly matching TRBD1 (5 bases). CDR1 and CDR2 from the germline V gene are KGHSH and LQKENI. Trimming left V 3 bases short and J 4 bases short, with 7 bases between. The CDR3 spans 13 residues.

The chain combines TRBV5-1 with TRBJ2-7, with 7 bases lining up with TRBD1. The germline V gene has CDR1 SGHRS and CDR2 YFSETQ. There are 14 residues in the CDR3. The J segment lost 4 bases and the V segment lost 4 bases, leaving 8 bases of the junction unmatched. CDR3 in DNA: TGCGCCAGCAGCATAGGGACAGTTTCGTACGAGCAGTACTTC. This codes for CASSIGTVSYEQYF.

About this clone: The sample holds other DNA sequences that translate to the same CDR3. V and J are TRBV5-1 and TRBJ2-4; a possible D gene is TRBD2 (5 bases). Germline assignment: CDR1 SGHRS and CDR2 YFSETQ. With 1 base removed from V and 1 base from J, the gap between germline ends came to 6 bases. The CDR3 loop spans 14 amino acids. CDR3 in amino acids: CASSLWEAKNIQYF. The CDR3 DNA reads TGCGCCAGCAGCTTGTGGGAGGCCAAAAACATTCAGTACTTC.

The chain carries TRBV6-1 and TRBJ1-3; 10 bases agree with TRBD1. V shed 11 bases, J shed 4 bases, and the junction held 5 bases outside the gene matches. CDR3 length: 13 residues. CDR1 and CDR2 from the germline V gene are MNHNS and SASEGT. In nucleotides, the CDR3 is TGTGCCGCCTGGACAGGGGGAGGAAACACCATATATTTT. It encodes CAAWTGGGNTIYF.

This rearrangement joins TRBV6-5 to TRBJ2-2; TRBD2 aligns across 7 bases. CDR3 size: 15 residues. Per the germline V gene, CDR1 is MNHEY and CDR2 is SVGAGI. The V segment lost 10 bases and the J segment 3 bases; nucleotides outside the gene matches: 11. The CDR3: CATGRGGRDTGELFF. For the CDR3, the DNA is TGTGCCACTGGGAGGGGAGGTCGAGACACCGGGGAGCTGTTTTTT.

The chain uses TRBV28 and TRBJ1-2; 10 nucleotides agree with TRBD1. Germline trimming cut 8 bases from V and 6 bases from J; bases unmatched to any gene: 9. The CDR3 has 14 amino acids. Germline values: CDR1 MDHEN, CDR2 SYDVKM. The CDR3 region has the DNA TGTGCCAGCTTTGGAACCGGGACAGGGGATGGCTACACCTTC. This translates into CASFGTGTGDGYTF.

The gene calls are TRBV11-2 and TRBJ2-7; perhaps TRBD2 as D (5 bases). This CDR3 has 15 amino acids. Germline V gene lookup returns CDR1 SGHAT and CDR2 FQNNGV. V lost 5 bases to trimming and J lost 2 bases, with 16 bases between them. The DNA for the CDR3 is TGTGCCAGCAGCCAATCCCGGAGCGGCCCCTACGAGCAGTACTTC. Its protein product is CASSQSRSGPYEQYF.

The J gene is TRBJ1-5, the V gene TRBV5-1; no definite D call. Germline V CDR1 and CDR2: SGHRS, YFSETQ. CDR3 length equals 15 residues. Trimming removed 7 bases at V and 2 bases at J, with 16 bases between. The CDR3 spells CASDGEAAGNQPQHF. The CDR3 region has the DNA TGCGCCAGCGATGGGGAGGCCGCGGGCAATCAGCCCCAGCATTTT.

V is TRBV4-2 and J is TRBJ2-1, with no clear D. Between the trimmed V and J ends, which lost 3 bases and 8 bases, there was a span of 11 bases. Germline CDR1 is LGHNA and CDR2 is YNFKEQ. The CDR3 covers 13 residues. For the CDR3, the DNA is TGTGCCAGCAGCCACACTCCCCTAGATGAGCAGTTCTTC. Protein product: CASSHTPLDEQFF.

This sequence joins TRBV10-1 and TRBJ2-7; 9 bases agree with TRBD1. Germline CDR1 reads WNHNN; CDR2 reads SYGVQD (reference sequence). V lost 3 bases to trimming and J lost 6 bases; unmatched junction nucleotides: 6. The CDR3 is made up of 14 amino acids. CDR3 amino acids: CASSEGTGRREQYF. The DNA of the CDR3 is TGCGCCAGCAGTGAAGGGACAGGGAGACGCGAGCAGTACTTC.

This clone was seen only a few times. The gene calls are TRBV6-4 and TRBJ1-5, with unresolved D. Germline loops: CDR1 MRHNA, CDR2 SNTAGT. Trimming pared 0 bases from V and 0 bases from J, leaving 9 bases between. The length of the CDR3 is 16 residues. The CDR3: CASSDSTYYSNQPQHF. CDR3 in DNA: TGTGCCAGCAGTGACTCGACCTACTATAGCAATCAGCCCCAGCATTTT.

V and J are TRBV7-6 and TRBJ2-6; the match to TRBD2 covers 12 bases. This CDR3 has 16 residues. Germline-derived CDR1 and CDR2 are SGHVS and FNYEAQ. V lost 8 bases to trimming and J lost 0 bases; unmatched junction nucleotides: 2. CDR3 region: CASGLAGTSGANVLTF. CDR3 DNA sequence: TGTGCCAGCGGACTAGCGGGAACCTCTGGGGCCAACGTCCTGACTTTC.

The chain carries TRBV5-1 and TRBJ2-5, with TRBD2 as a possible D gene (5 bases). The CDR3 has 14 residues. Germline CDR1 SGHRS, CDR2 YFSETQ. V was cut by 3 bases and J by 2 bases, with 11 bases left in between. The CDR3, as DNA: TGCGCCAGCAGCTCCTGGGGAGTACAAGAGACCCAGTACTTC. Its protein product is CASSSWGVQETQYF.

The chain links TRBV28 to TRBJ2-1; TRBD2 aligns across 11 bases. Trimming cost V 5 bases and J 9 bases; bases outside gene matches: 9. CDR1 and CDR2 (germline): MDHEN, SYDVKM. CDR3 length equals 15 residues. The CDR3 reads CASSPLLAGVLEQFF. In DNA, the CDR3 is TGTGCCAGCAGTCCCTTACTAGCGGGAGTACTTGAGCAGTTCTTC.

The chain has TRBV10-3 and TRBJ2-7; 8 bases map to TRBD1. V was clipped by 6 bases and J by 6 bases; unmatched bases: 13. The CDR3 runs 15 residues. Germline lookup yields CDR1 ENHRY and CDR2 SYGVKD. The CDR3 spells CAIRPGQGEVGEQYF. The DNA of the CDR3 is TGTGCCATCAGACCCGGACAGGGAGAAGTGGGCGAGCAGTACTTC.